This T cell receptor beta chain was captured by sequencing in a study of response to subunit inactivated influenza vaccine (dated by TCRdb to the late 2010s). About the full investigation: Deep quantitative profiling of the T cell receptor repertoire was used in the study to follow responses to a trivalent subunit inactivated influenza vaccine.

The library was made by RT-PCR. Instrument used: Illumina HiSeq 2500. In TCRdb, the public reads were trimmed at Q25 with fastp and aligned with MiXCR, with productive beta chains retained. Entries that share a CDR3 protein sequence are merged under the most common genes and DNA. This sample gives about 800,000 distinct CDR3 sequences in total; 21% of them show up just once. The ten largest clones represent 10% of the sample. This clonotype was seen repeatedly, ten times or more. This receptor's antigen is unknown. No much larger clone exists at a distance of one base, and base qualities are not known. Including cysteine and phenylalanine, the CDR3 has 14 amino acids. Only CDR3 DNA is held: 42 bases, read in frame from base 1. V and J are truncated by 5 bases and 5 bases respectively, leaving an intervening sequence of 14 bases. The study at large found these results: The authors suggested that each seasonal influenza vaccination may recruit only a limited number of new T cells.

The sample was PBMCs from blood, taken 5 to 6 days after vaccination. Here the chain combines TRBV12-3 or TRBV12-4 and TRBJ2-3, with TRBD1 tentatively as D gene (6 bases match). This clonotype was sampled from a man aged 50 to 59 who received an inactivated influenza vaccine. Donor details come from another sample of the same person, matched by shared clones. This receptor has the CDR3 CASSTRGQGDTQYF. The sequenced DNA: TGTGCCAGCAGTACCAGGGGCCAGGGAGATACGCAGTATTTT.